This TCR beta chain emerged from a study of blood T cell repertoires in COVID-19. Whole-study context: Researchers got acute and convalescent COVID-19 samples from the United States, Italy and Spain. T cells, B-cell-depleted T cells, or PBMCs supplied cDNA or gDNA.

Per the original data handling: For nucleated cells, counts were estimated from reference gene primer amplification. Assay used: immunoSEQ multiplex PCR; TCRdb lists only in-frame clones, some missing. D and trimming were read from the DNA, whereas the V and J calls and clone size are those reported in that table. The table lists tens of thousands of clones, almost 85% of them singletons. The V gene lost 4 bases and the J gene lost 6 bases, with 9 bases spanning the gap. This CDR3 has 12 residues. The germline V gene encodes CDR1 LGHDT and CDR2 YNNKEL (reference sequence). Material for sequencing was peripheral blood. This sequence joins TRBV3-1 (or the pseudogene TRBV3-2) and TRBJ1-1, with D unresolved. This receptor was identified in a human donor in a cohort sampled during active COVID-19. In DNA form, the CDR3 reads TGTGCCAGCAGCCGTCTTTTCTCTGAAGCTTTCTTT. This gives the protein CASSRLFSEAFF.